This T cell receptor (beta chain) was recovered during a study of T cells in Graves' hyperthyroidism and ophthalmopathy. This clonotype was detected only a few times. The TCR beta CDR3 regions underwent amplification using RNA transcripts as the source. Initially, a first-round RT-PCR of the TCR CDR3 employed the HTBI primer set. In TCRdb, the multiplex PCR reads were re-called with MiXCR into one record per CDR3 protein. The sample has almost 600,000 distinct CDR3 sequences; roughly 50% are singletons. Newly diagnosed patients aged 18 to 65 had hyperthyroidism of under 2 months' duration. Uncontrolled infection, other autoimmune disease, pregnancy or lactation excluded patients. The sample comprised peripheral blood or thyroid tissue (not recorded which). This TCR derives from a woman aged 18-29 years with Graves' hyperthyroidism.

The CDR3 is CASTTGTSTDTQYF. The CDR3 DNA reads as TGCGCCAGCACGACCGGGACAAGCACAGATACGCAGTATTTT. The genes are TRBV5-1 and TRBJ2-3; possible D gene TRBD1, 6 bases. The CDR3 covers 14 residues. Germline lookup yields CDR1 SGHRS and CDR2 YFSETQ. Trimming pared 6 bases from V and 0 bases from J, leaving 11 bases between.